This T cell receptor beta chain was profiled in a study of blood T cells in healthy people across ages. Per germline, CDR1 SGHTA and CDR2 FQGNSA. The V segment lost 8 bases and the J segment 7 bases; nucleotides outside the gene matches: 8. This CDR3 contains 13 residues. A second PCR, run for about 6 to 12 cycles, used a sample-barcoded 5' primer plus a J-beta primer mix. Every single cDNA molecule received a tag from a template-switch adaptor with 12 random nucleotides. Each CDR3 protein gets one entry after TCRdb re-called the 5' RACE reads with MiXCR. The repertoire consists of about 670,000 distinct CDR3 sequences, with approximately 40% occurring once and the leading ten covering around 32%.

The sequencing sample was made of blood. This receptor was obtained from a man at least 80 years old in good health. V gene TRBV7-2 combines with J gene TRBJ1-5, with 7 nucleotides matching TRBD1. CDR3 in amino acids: CASARGQEQPQHF. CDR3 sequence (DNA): TGTGCCAGCGCGAGGGGGCAGGAGCAGCCCCAGCATTTT.